This entry is about one TCR beta chain. These data come from a study of technical replicates of blood from several donors. The germline CDR1 and CDR2 sequences are MGHRA and YSYEKL. CDR3 length equals 15 residues. V shed 0 bases and J shed 3 bases, with 12 bases lying between them. Method: immunoSEQ multiplex PCR; TCRdb's copy keeps in-frame clones and lacks some. Here the sample spans about 84,000 clones, about 97% being singletons. The chain has TRBV4-1 and TRBJ2-7, with D possibly being TRBD2 (6 bases). This receptor was obtained from a human donor in good health. The material sequenced was T cells isolated from PBMCs. The CDR3 loop is CASSQENRGSYEQYF. CDR3 DNA: TGCGCCAGCAGCCAAGAAAATCGGGGGAGCTACGAGCAGTACTTC.